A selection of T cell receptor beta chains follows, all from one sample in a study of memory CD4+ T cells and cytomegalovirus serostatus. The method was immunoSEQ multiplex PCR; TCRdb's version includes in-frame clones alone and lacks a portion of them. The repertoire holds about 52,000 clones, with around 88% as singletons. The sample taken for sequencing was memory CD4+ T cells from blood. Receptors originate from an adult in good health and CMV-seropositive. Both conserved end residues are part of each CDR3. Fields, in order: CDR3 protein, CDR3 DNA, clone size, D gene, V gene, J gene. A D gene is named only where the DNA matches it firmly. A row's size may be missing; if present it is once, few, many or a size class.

CDR3: CASRGPGTDKETQYF
DNA: TGTGCCAGCAGAGGCCCCGGGACAGATAAAGAGACCCAGTACTTC
size: -
D: TRBD1
V: TRBV2
J: TRBJ2-5

CDR3: CASSVSSGTGGMGEQFF
DNA: TGTGCCAGCAGCGTGTCTTCCGGGACAGGGGGGATGGGTGAGCAGTTCTTC
size: -
D: TRBD1
V: TRBV9
J: TRBJ2-1

CDR3: CASSLEGALNEKLFF
DNA: TGTGCCAGCAGCTTGGAAGGGGCTCTTAATGAAAAACTGTTTTTT
size: -
D: -
V: TRBV5-4
J: TRBJ1-4

CDR3: CASSLGGGRYNEQFF
DNA: TGTGCCAGCAGCTTAGGCGGGGGCCGGTACAATGAGCAGTTCTTC
size: -
D: -
V: TRBV7-2
J: TRBJ2-1

CDR3: CSVKLAQGRNEQYF
DNA: TGCAGCGTCAAATTAGCGCAAGGCAGGAACGAGCAGTACTTC
size: -
D: -
V: TRBV29-1
J: TRBJ2-7

CDR3: CASSLSLTGQQPQHF
DNA: TGTGCCAGCAGTTTATCGTTAACTGGGCAACAGCCCCAGCATTTT
size: few
D: -
V: TRBV27
J: TRBJ1-5

CDR3: CASSSFQGGTDTQYF
DNA: TGTGCCAGCAGCTCCTTCCAGGGTGGCACAGATACGCAGTATTTT
size: -
D: -
V: TRBV9
J: TRBJ2-3

CDR3: CASRVTAKGGYTF
DNA: TGTGCCAGCAGGGTGACAGCAAAGGGTGGCTACACCTTC
size: few
D: -
V: TRBV2
J: TRBJ1-2

CDR3: CASTPGAGGKDEQFF
DNA: TGTGCCAGCACACCAGGGGCGGGAGGGAAGGATGAGCAGTTCTTC
size: -
D: TRBD2
V: TRBV28
J: TRBJ2-1

CDR3: CASSPIQNYGYTF
DNA: TGTGCCAGCTCACCAATACAGAATTATGGCTACACCTTC
size: -
D: -
V: TRBV18
J: TRBJ1-2

CDR3: CASSAGTGNRSPLHF
DNA: TGTGCCAGCAGTGCCGGGACAGGGAACCGGTCACCCCTCCACTTT
size: medium-sized
D: TRBD1
V: TRBV2
J: TRBJ1-6

CDR3: CASSSTGTDNYGYTF
DNA: TGTGCCAGCAGTTCAACCGGGACGGATAACTATGGCTACACCTTC
size: -
D: -
V: TRBV28
J: TRBJ1-2

CDR3: CASSSRSAPSTDTQYF
DNA: TGTGCCAGCAGCAGCAGAAGCGCACCCAGCACAGATACGCAGTATTTT
size: -
D: -
V: TRBV7-8
J: TRBJ2-3

CDR3: CASSLDRSAQHF
DNA: TGTGCCAGCAGCTTAGACAGATCAGCCCAGCATTTT
size: -
D: -
V: TRBV7-2
J: TRBJ1-5

CDR3: CASRRDRTVRGVTEAFF
DNA: TGCGCCAGCAGGCGGGACCGAACTGTGAGAGGGGTCACTGAAGCTTTCTTT
size: -
D: -
V: TRBV4-1
J: TRBJ1-1

CDR3: CASSLTAGVFDTQYF
DNA: TGTGCCAGCAGCTTAACGGCGGGAGTATTTGATACGCAGTATTTT
size: -
D: TRBD2
V: TRBV11-2
J: TRBJ2-3

CDR3: CASGRTANTGELFF
DNA: TGCGCCAGCGGGAGGACAGCGAACACCGGGGAGCTGTTTTTT
size: -
D: -
V: TRBV5-1
J: TRBJ2-2

CDR3: CASSPRDGSLYEQYF
DNA: TGTGCCAGCAGCCCCAGGGATGGTAGCCTCTACGAGCAGTACTTC
size: -
D: -
V: TRBV5-4
J: TRBJ2-7

CDR3: CASSPPSLSGNTIYF
DNA: TGTGCCAGCTCACCACCAAGCCTCTCTGGAAACACCATATATTTT
size: -
D: -
V: TRBV18
J: TRBJ1-3

CDR3: CASAKRGTVLNEQYF
DNA: TGTGCCAGCGCGAAACGGGGGACAGTACTTAACGAGCAGTACTTC
size: -
D: -
V: TRBV27
J: TRBJ2-7

CDR3: CASSHRGQVGQPQHF
DNA: TGCGCCAGCAGCCACAGGGGGCAAGTCGGTCAGCCCCAGCATTTT
size: few
D: TRBD1
V: TRBV4-1
J: TRBJ1-5

CDR3: CASSPQGRAFF
DNA: TGTGCCAGCAGCCCACAGGGCCGAGCTTTCTTT
size: once
D: -
V: TRBV6-1
J: TRBJ1-1

CDR3: CASKSSSGSQETQYF
DNA: TGTGCCAGCAAATCTAGTTCGGGCAGTCAAGAGACCCAGTACTTC
size: -
D: -
V: TRBV25-1
J: TRBJ2-5